This TCR beta chain was sequenced for a study of blood T cell repertoires in COVID-19. V was cut by 1 base and J by 6 bases, with 9 bases left in between. The CDR3 is 14 amino acids. CDR1 and CDR2 from the germline V gene are KGHDR and SFDVKD. To note about this clone: Other nucleotide sequences from this sample produce the same CDR3.

Repertoires were generated with immunoSEQ multiplex PCR, while TCRdb's copy carries only in-frame clones and drops some. The sample has about 140,000 clones, 75% to 90% seen once. The receptor comes from a woman between 50 and 59 years old with acute or convalescent COVID-19. The sample was peripheral blood. The chain links TRBV24-1 to TRBJ2-1; the D gene is possibly TRBD2 (6 bases). CDR3 region: CATSDLRRGNEQFF. As DNA, the CDR3 is TGTGCCACCAGTGATTTACGGAGGGGCAATGAGCAGTTCTTC.